This entry lists 18 T cell receptor beta chains sequenced from one sample in a study of response to subunit inactivated influenza vaccine. TCRdb reprocessed the RT-PCR reads via MiXCR and lists one record per CDR3 protein. The sample holds 530,000 or so distinct CDR3 sequences, around 11% seen once. This material consisted of PBMCs from blood, taken on the day of vaccination. The receptors shown here come from a man over 45 who received an inactivated influenza vaccine.

This clonotype was detected a few times. This chain connects TRBV24-1 to TRBJ2-1; 10 bases are a match to TRBD2. The length of the CDR3 is 15 residues. Unmatched junction bases numbered 8, after V lost 7 bases and J lost 6 bases. The germline gives CDR1 KGHDR, CDR2 SFDVKD. Written as DNA, the CDR3 is TGTGCCACCAGACCTAGCGGGAGCACGGGCAATGAGCAGTTCTTC. As protein: CATRPSGSTGNEQFF.

This clonotype was seen a few times. CDR3 sequence reads: CSARGGDSLGKLFF. The CDR3 nucleotides are TGCAGTGCTAGAGGTGGGGACAGTTTGGGAAAACTGTTTTTT. This chain links TRBV20-1 with TRBJ1-4, with TRBD1 identical over 7 bases. In germline, CDR1 is DFQATT, CDR2 SNEGSKA (reference sequence). V was pared by 1 base and J by 10 bases, with 9 bases of the junction left unmatched. The CDR3 extends over 14 amino acids.

The table lists this clonotype with many counts. CDR3 loop: CSVEDRASGNTGELFF. The CDR3 DNA reads TGCAGCGTTGAAGATCGGGCTAGCGGGAACACCGGGGAGCTGTTTTTT. The chain is built from TRBV29-1 and TRBJ2-2, with TRBD2 matching over 7 bases. Unmatched junction bases numbered 5, after V lost 0 bases and J lost 1 base. The CDR3 is made up of 16 amino acids. In germline, CDR1 is SQVTM, CDR2 ANQGSEA.

This clonotype was seen a handful of times. This chain joins TRBV5-1 and TRBJ2-7; TRBD2 matches 8 bases. The V gene end was trimmed by 2 bases and the J gene end by 2 bases; junction bases not matched to a gene: 6. This CDR3 contains 15 residues. Germline V lookup: CDR1 SGHRS, CDR2 YFSETQ. As DNA, the CDR3 is TGCGCCAGCAGCTTTCGGGGGGGTGACACCTACGAGCAGTACTTC. Translation: CASSFRGGDTYEQYF.

The chain has TRBV7-7 and TRBJ2-3; no firm D call. Trimming removed 5 bases at V and 6 bases at J, with 12 bases between. The germline CDR1 and CDR2 sequences are SSHAT and FNYEAQ (reference sequence). CDR3 length: 13 amino acids. The CDR3 region has the DNA TGTGCCAGCAGCGGCGATCTTACGGATACGCAGTATTTT. It encodes CASSGDLTDTQYF.

Ten or more counts support this clonotype. This chain uses TRBV6-1 with TRBJ2-4, with D maybe TRBD1 (6 bases). This CDR3 is 13 amino acids long. CDR1 is MNHNS, CDR2 SASEGT, per germline. V was clipped by 8 bases and J by 0 bases, with 8 bases between them. CDR3 residues: CASGQLAKNIQYF. CDR3 DNA: TGTGCCAGCGGACAGCTAGCCAAAAACATTCAGTACTTC.

This clonotype was counted many times. V and J are TRBV9 and TRBJ2-3, with 11 bases identical to TRBD2. The CDR3 sequence is 16 residues long. V was clipped by 3 bases and J by 0 bases; unmatched bases: 3. The V gene's germline CDR1 is SGDLS and CDR2 YYNGEE. This CDR3 is CASSGRLAGSTDTQYF. The CDR3 bases are TGTGCCAGCAGCGGGAGACTAGCGGGGAGCACAGATACGCAGTATTTT.

This clonotype has a handful of counts. The rearrangement joins TRBV7-9 to TRBJ1-2; D call uncertain. In germline, CDR1 is SEHNR, CDR2 FQNEAQ (reference sequence). This CDR3 region has 12 residues. The germline V and J ends were trimmed by 4 bases and 3 bases, with 6 bases remaining between them. CDR3 region: CASSSDYYGYTF. CDR3 in DNA: TGTGCCAGCAGCTCAGACTACTATGGCTACACCTTC.

This clonotype was seen a handful of times. The chain carries TRBV18 and TRBJ2-1; 9 positions agree with TRBD1. The V segment lost 3 bases and the J segment 6 bases; nucleotides outside the gene matches: 3. CDR1 is KGHSH, CDR2 LQKENI, per germline. The CDR3 contains 14 residues. The CDR3 loop reads CASSPGQGLNEQFF. The CDR3 DNA sequence: TGTGCCAGCTCACCGGGACAGGGACTCAATGAGCAGTTCTTC.

In this sample, this clonotype turned up many times. Germline is not matched at one junction end, which may reflect a read error. The chain uses TRBV3-1 and TRBJ1-6; tentative D call: TRBD1 (5 bases). The CDR3 is made up of 15 amino acids. Germline V gene data show CDR1 as LGHDT and CDR2 as YNNKEL (reference sequence). The CDR3 DNA reads TGCGCCAGCAGCCAAGACAGCTCCTATAATTCACCCCTCCACTTT. The encoded protein is CASSQDSSYNSPLHF.

This clonotype was observed a few times. This rearrangement joins TRBV28 to TRBJ2-7, with D tentatively TRBD1 (5 bases). The CDR3 has 16 residues. V gave up 5 bases and J gave up 1 base, with 18 bases separating them. Germline-derived CDR1 and CDR2 are MDHEN and SYDVKM. CDR3: CASSALQALISYEQYF. In nucleotides, the CDR3 is TGTGCCAGCAGTGCCCTACAGGCGCTCATATCCTACGAGCAGTACTTC.

The sample holds many counts of this clonotype. The chain is built from TRBV29-1 and TRBJ1-5; D not resolved. Germline CDR1 is SQVTM and CDR2 is ANQGSEA. This CDR3 is built from 12 residues. Trimming left V 4 bases short and J 2 bases short, with 6 bases between. CDR3 sequence (DNA): TGCAGCGTTGCCGATGGCAATCAGCCCCAGCATTTT. The encoded protein is CSVADGNQPQHF.

The chain is built from TRBV12-3 or TRBV12-4 and TRBJ2-1; tentatively, D is TRBD2 (5 bases). This CDR3 has 14 residues. CDR3 DNA sequence: TGTGACCAAACGCGCAAAGCGGTCTACAATGAGCAGTTCTTC. Its protein product is CDQTRKAVYNEQFF.

This clonotype was counted ten times or more. J is TRBJ1-3 and V is TRBV4-1; TRBD1 might be the D (5 bases). The CDR3 sequence is 12 residues long. Looked up from germline, CDR1 is MGHRA and CDR2 is YSYEKL. Trimming took off 8 bases at V and 3 bases at J, with 8 bases between the two ends. The CDR3 here is CASLGDGNTIYF. CDR3 DNA: TGCGCCAGCTTGGGGGATGGAAACACCATATATTTT.

J is TRBJ2-1 and V is TRBV24-1, with D possibly TRBD1 on 6 matching bases. The CDR3 totals 12 residues. Germline CDR1 and CDR2: KGHDR and SFDVKD. V was clipped by 5 bases and J by 10 bases, with 11 bases between them. CDR3 loop: CATSVGGWEQFF. The CDR3 DNA follows: TGTGCCACCAGTGTAGGGGGATGGGAGCAGTTCTTC.

This clonotype was picked up many times. The J gene is TRBJ2-3, the V gene TRBV6-1, with D possibly matching TRBD1 (6 bases). This CDR3 has 14 amino acids. Germline loops: CDR1 MNHNS, CDR2 SASEGT. V was pared by 3 bases and J by 2 bases, with 9 bases between. In DNA form, the CDR3 reads TGTGCCAGCAGTGACCGGGACAACACAGATACGCAGTATTTT. It is translated as CASSDRDNTDTQYF.

This clonotype was counted only a few times. The chain links TRBV9 to TRBJ2-1; D is possibly TRBD1 (6 bases). Germline CDR1 reads SGDLS; CDR2 reads YYNGEE. The CDR3 spans 16 residues. Trimming removed 4 bases at V and 3 bases at J, with 17 bases between. The CDR3 loop reads CASSQGPSLGYNEQFF. The DNA for the CDR3 is TGTGCCAGCAGCCAGGGGCCGTCGCTGGGCTACAATGAGCAGTTCTTC.

The chain links TRBV4-3 to TRBJ2-5; 8 positions match TRBD2. V was pared by 0 bases and J by 4 bases, with 7 bases of the junction left unmatched. CDR3 length: 16 amino acids. The germline V gene encodes CDR1 LGHNA and CDR2 YSLEER. CDR3 residues: CASSQEGGLAGETQYF. CDR3 DNA sequence: TGCGCCAGCAGCCAAGAAGGCGGACTAGCAGGAGAGACCCAGTACTTC.